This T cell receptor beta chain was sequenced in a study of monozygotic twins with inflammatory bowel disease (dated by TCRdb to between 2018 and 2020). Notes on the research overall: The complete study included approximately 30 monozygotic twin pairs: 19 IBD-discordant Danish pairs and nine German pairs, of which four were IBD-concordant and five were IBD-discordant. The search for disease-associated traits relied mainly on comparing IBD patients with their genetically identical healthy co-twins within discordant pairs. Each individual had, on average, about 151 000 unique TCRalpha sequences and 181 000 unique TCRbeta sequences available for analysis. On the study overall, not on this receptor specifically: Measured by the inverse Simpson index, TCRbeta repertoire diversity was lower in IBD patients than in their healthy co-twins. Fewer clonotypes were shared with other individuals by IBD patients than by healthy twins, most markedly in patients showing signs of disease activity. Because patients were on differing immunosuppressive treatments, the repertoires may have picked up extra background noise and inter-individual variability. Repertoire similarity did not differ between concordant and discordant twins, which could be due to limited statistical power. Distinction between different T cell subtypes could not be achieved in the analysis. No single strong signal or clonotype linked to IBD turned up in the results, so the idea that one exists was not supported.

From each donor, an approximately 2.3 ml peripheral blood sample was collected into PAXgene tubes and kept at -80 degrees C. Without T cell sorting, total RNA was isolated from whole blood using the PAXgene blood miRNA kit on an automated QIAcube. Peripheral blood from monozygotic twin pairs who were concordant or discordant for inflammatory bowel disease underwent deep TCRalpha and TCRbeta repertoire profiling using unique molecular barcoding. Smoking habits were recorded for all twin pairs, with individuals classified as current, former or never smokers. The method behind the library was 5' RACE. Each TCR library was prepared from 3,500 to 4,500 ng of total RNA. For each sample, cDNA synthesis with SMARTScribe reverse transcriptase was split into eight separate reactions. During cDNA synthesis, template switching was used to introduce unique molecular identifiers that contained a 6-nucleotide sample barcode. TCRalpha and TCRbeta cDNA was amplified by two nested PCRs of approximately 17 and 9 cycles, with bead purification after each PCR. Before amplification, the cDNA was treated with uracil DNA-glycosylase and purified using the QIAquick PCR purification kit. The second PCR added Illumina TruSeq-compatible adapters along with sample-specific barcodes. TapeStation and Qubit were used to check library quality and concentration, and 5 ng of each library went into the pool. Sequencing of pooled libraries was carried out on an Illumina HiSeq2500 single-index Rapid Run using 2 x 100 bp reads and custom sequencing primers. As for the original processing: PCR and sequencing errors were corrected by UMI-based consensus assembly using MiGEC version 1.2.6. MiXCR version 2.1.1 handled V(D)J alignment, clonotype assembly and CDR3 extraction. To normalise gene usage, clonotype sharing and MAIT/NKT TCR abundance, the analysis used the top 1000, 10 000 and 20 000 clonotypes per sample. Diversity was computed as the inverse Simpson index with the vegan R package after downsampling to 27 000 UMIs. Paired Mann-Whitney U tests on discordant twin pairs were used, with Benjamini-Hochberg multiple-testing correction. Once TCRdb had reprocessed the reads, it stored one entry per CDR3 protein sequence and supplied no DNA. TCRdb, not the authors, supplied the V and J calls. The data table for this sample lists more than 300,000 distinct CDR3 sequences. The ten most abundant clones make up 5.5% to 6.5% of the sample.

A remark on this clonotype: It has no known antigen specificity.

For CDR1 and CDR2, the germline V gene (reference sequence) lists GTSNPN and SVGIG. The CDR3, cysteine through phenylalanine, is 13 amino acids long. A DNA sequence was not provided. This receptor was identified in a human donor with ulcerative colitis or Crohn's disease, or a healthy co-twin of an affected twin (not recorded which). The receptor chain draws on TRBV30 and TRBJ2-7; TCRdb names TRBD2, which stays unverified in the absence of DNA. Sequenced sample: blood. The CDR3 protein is CAWEAGGPPEQYF.